The subject of this entry is one TCR beta chain. This record belongs to a study of blood T cell repertoires in COVID-19. In the study overall: The origin of the acute and convalescent COVID-19 samples was the United States, Italy and Spain. T cells, B-cell-depleted T cells, or PBMCs provided the cDNA or gDNA that served as material.

Authors' processing steps: Nucleated cell counts were estimated from reference gene primer amplification. Sequenced by immunoSEQ multiplex PCR; TCRdb stores in-frame clones only, minus some. That table is the source of V, J and clone size, and D and trimming were worked out from the DNA. The sample holds 4,000 to 5,500 clones, about 91% seen once. Germline assignment: CDR1 GTSNPN and CDR2 SVGIG (reference sequence). The CDR3 sequence is 13 residues long. The ends were cut back, 5 bases at V and 3 bases at J, with 14 bases in the middle. Patients at the Seattle site were enrolled during active infection and followed longitudinally.

The chain joins TRBV30 to TRBJ2-7; possible D gene TRBD2, 6 bases. This clonotype originated in a man aged 65 to 79 with COVID-19, enrolled during active disease. Sequenced sample: peripheral blood. DNA of the CDR3: TGTGCCTGGGGGCTGGGAGCGGGCTACGAGCAGTACTTC. It specifies CAWGLGAGYEQYF.